The rows below give T cell receptor beta chains drawn from one sample of a study of OX40 agonist ivuxolimab in advanced cancers. Clones were read by immunoSEQ multiplex PCR, and TCRdb kept only the in-frame ones, dropping some. This sample has more than 55,000 clones, with about 86% found just once. The sample here was CD4+ or CD8+ T cells sorted from blood, taken in a trial of the OX40 agonist ivuxolimab. Receptors originate from an adult with an advanced solid tumor such as melanoma, head and neck, liver or kidney cancer. The CDR3 runs from the conserved cysteine through the conserved F or W. Fields, in order: D gene, clone size, V gene, J gene, CDR3 protein, CDR3 DNA. The D gene is left open where the match is weak. Size tells how often a clone was seen (once, few, many) or the class of an expanded clone, and some rows leave it out.

>TRBD1|once|TRBV29-1|TRBJ2-7
CSVGAGTGAYEQYF
TGCAGCGTTGGTGCTGGGACAGGGGCCTACGAGCAGTACTTC
>-|few|TRBV6-5|TRBJ2-7
CASTTRAALYEQYF
TGTGCCAGCACTACCCGGGCGGCTCTCTACGAGCAGTACTTC
>-|-|TRBV7-9|TRBJ1-2
CASSLSRAGYTF
TGTGCCAGCAGCTTATCCAGGGCAGGCTACACCTTC
>-|-|TRBV29-1|TRBJ2-2
CSVEAGNTGELFF
TGCAGCGTTGAGGCAGGAAACACCGGGGAGCTGTTTTTT
>-|few|TRBV18|TRBJ1-2
CASSPQDSGGYTF
TGTGCCAGCTCACCTCAAGACTCTGGGGGCTACACCTTC
>-|-|TRBV5-6|TRBJ2-1
CASSLGFAYNEQFF
TGTGCCAGCAGCTTAGGGTTTGCCTACAATGAGCAGTTCTTC
>-|few|TRBV5-1|TRBJ1-4
CASSSGPNEKLFF
TGCGCCAGCAGCTCGGGGCCAAATGAAAAACTGTTTTTT
>TRBD1|-|TRBV7-8|TRBJ2-5
CASSFKTGTQETQYF
TGTGCCAGCAGCTTCAAGACAGGGACACAAGAGACCCAGTACTTC
>-|-|TRBV28|TRBJ1-1
CASSLPTALTEAFF
TGTGCCAGCAGTTTGCCCACAGCTCTCACTGAAGCTTTCTTT
>TRBD1|-|TRBV7-9|TRBJ1-2
CASSRMTGMDGYTF
TGTGCCAGCAGCCGGATGACAGGGATGGATGGCTACACCTTC
>-|once|TRBV30|TRBJ2-7
CAWSSGPEIMRQYF
TGTGCCTGGAGTTCGGGACCCGAGATAATGAGGCAGTACTTC
>-|-|TRBV7-2|TRBJ2-5
CASSPYSGRETQYF
TGTGCCAGCAGCCCGTATAGTGGACGAGAGACCCAGTACTTC
>TRBD1|-|TRBV30|TRBJ1-6
CAGTGRSSYNSPLHF
TGTGCCGGGACAGGTCGGAGCTCCTATAATTCACCCCTCCACTTT
>-|once|TRBV21-1|TRBJ1-5
CASSKFRQSSNQPQHF
TGTGCCAGCAGCAAATTCCGGCAAAGTAGCAATCAGCCCCAGCATTTT
>TRBD1|-|TRBV5-4|TRBJ1-1
CASSSAGGLNTEAFF
TGTGCCAGCAGCTCTGCAGGGGGCTTGAACACTGAAGCTTTCTTT
>TRBD1|-|TRBV6-4|TRBJ1-1
CASAQGLNTEAFF
TGTGCCAGCGCACAGGGGCTGAACACTGAAGCTTTCTTT
>-|-|TRBV6-4|TRBJ1-4
CASSAGLSPGEKLFF
TGTGCCAGCAGTGCCGGACTCTCGCCGGGAGAAAAACTGTTTTTT
>-|-|TRBV5-1|TRBJ1-2
CASSLVGDSNYGYTF
TGCGCCAGCAGCTTGGTTGGTGACAGTAACTATGGCTACACCTTC
>-|-|TRBV19|TRBJ1-1
CASSRQENTEAFF
TGTGCCAGTAGTAGACAGGAGAACACTGAAGCTTTCTTT
>TRBD2|-|TRBV7-2|TRBJ2-7
CASSLSARTSYEQYF
TGTGCCAGCAGCTTAAGCGCCCGGACTAGCTACGAGCAGTACTTC
>-|-|TRBV11-2|TRBJ2-5
CASSLVRAPSETQYF
TGTGCCAGCAGCTTAGTAAGGGCTCCCTCTGAGACCCAGTACTTC
>-|-|TRBV6-5|TRBJ1-3
CASSLRENSGNTIYF
TGTGCCAGCAGTCTCAGGGAAAACTCTGGAAACACCATATATTTT
>TRBD1|-|TRBV11-3|TRBJ1-1
CASSLRQGARNTEAFF
TGTGCCAGCAGCTTACGACAGGGGGCCCGTAACACTGAAGCTTTCTTT